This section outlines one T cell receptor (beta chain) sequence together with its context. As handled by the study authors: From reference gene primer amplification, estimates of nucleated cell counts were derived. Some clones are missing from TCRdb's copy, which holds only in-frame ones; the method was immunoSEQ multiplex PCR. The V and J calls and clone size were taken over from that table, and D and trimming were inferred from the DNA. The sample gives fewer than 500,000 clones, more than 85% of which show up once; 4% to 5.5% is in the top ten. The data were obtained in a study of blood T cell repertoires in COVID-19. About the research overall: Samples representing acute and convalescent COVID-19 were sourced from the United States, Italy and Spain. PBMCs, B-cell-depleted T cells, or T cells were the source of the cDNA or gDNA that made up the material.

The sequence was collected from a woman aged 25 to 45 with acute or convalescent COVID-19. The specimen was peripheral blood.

The CDR3 is CASSSIGTGADYNSPLHF. DNA for the CDR3: TGTGCCAGCAGTTCCATAGGGACAGGGGCCGACTATAATTCACCCCTCCACTTT. V is TRBV28 and J is TRBJ1-6; 10 bases align to TRBD1. V dropped 4 bases and J dropped 3; count of bases not matched to a gene: 9. Germline V lookup: CDR1 MDHEN, CDR2 SYDVKM. CDR3 size: 18 residues.